Below, 27 T cell receptor beta chains from the same sample are listed, as sequenced in a study of cytomegalovirus exposure and HLA in healthy donors. The PCR contained 60 Vbeta and 13 Jbeta primers. TCRdb keeps only in-frame clones here, not all; method: immunoSEQ multiplex PCR. The sample holds about 140,000 clones; roughly 10% are singletons and the top ten take 1.8%. The sample consisted of PBMCs. These receptor sequences come from a male donor in good health and CMV-seronegative.

Comments on this clone: Other DNA sequences within the sample encode an identical CDR3. The J gene is TRBJ2-2, the V gene TRBV5-1; D is ambiguous. Germline values: CDR1 SGHRS, CDR2 YFSETQ. V was cut by 0 bases and J by 0 bases, with 6 bases left in between. There are 15 residues in the CDR3. The CDR3, as DNA: TGCGCCAGCAGCTTGGTGGCAGCGAACACCGGGGAGCTGTTTTTT. Encoded protein: CASSLVAANTGELFF.

This chain connects TRBV6-5 to TRBJ2-1; a possible D gene is TRBD1 (5 bases). The CDR3 is made up of 15 amino acids. Between the trimmed V and J ends, which lost 2 bases and 1 base, there was a span of 9 bases. The germline gives CDR1 MNHEY, CDR2 SVGAGI. The CDR3 DNA sequence: TGTGCCAGCAGTTACAGGGGCCCGTCCTACAATGAGCAGTTCTTC. It specifies CASSYRGPSYNEQFF.

The CDR3 DNA follows: TGCGCCAGCAGCCAACGGGAGTCGGGCCTCTCTGGAAACACCATATATTTT. Translation gives CASSQRESGLSGNTIYF. V and J are TRBV5-1 and TRBJ1-3, with no clear D. Germline V gene data show CDR1 as SGHRS and CDR2 as YFSETQ. The ends were cut back, 4 bases at V and 0 bases at J, with 17 bases in the middle. The CDR3 length is 17 residues.

This clone was counted a few times. The chain is built from TRBV5-1 and TRBJ2-7, with 8 bases that match TRBD2. The CDR3 is made up of 15 amino acids. Per germline, CDR1 SGHRS and CDR2 YFSETQ. The V gene end was trimmed by 4 bases and the J gene end by 0 bases; junction bases not matched to a gene: 6. CDR3: CASSTSGLSSYEQYF. The CDR3, as DNA: TGCGCCAGCAGCACTAGCGGCTTGAGCTCCTACGAGCAGTACTTC.

This clone was observed a handful of times. The chain combines TRBV27 with TRBJ2-1; D is unclear. Trimming stripped 3 bases from V and 6 bases from J, with 15 bases between. CDR3 length equals 15 residues. Germline V gene lookup returns CDR1 MNHEY and CDR2 SMNVEV (reference sequence). In DNA form, the CDR3 reads TGTGCCAGCAGTTTTGAGGCTAGAGCTCGCAATGAGCAGTTCTTC. This translates into CASSFEARARNEQFF.

This clone has a handful of counts. The chain combines TRBV2 with TRBJ1-1; D is unclear. Between the trimmed V and J ends, which lost 3 bases and 0 bases, there was a span of 8 bases. This CDR3 spans 14 amino acids. Germline CDR1 SNHLY, CDR2 FYNNEI. In DNA, the CDR3 is TGTGCCAGCAGTGAGAGGGTAGTGAACACTGAAGCTTTCTTT. Translation: CASSERVVNTEAFF. The entire variable domain, with the rest obtained from reference TRBV2 and TRBJ1-1, is as follows: EPEVTQTPSHQVTQMGQEVILRCVPISNHLYFYWYRQILGQKVEFLVSFYNNEISEKSEIFDDQFSVERPDGSNFTLKIRSTKLEDSAMYFCASSERVVNTEAFFGQGTRLTVV.

A few counts support this clone. The chain joins TRBV27 to TRBJ2-3; perhaps TRBD1 as D (6 bases). CDR3 size: 16 residues. Trimming shortened V by 2 bases and J by 5 bases, and 17 bases separated the two germline ends. The germline gives CDR1 MNHEY, CDR2 SMNVEV (reference sequence). CDR3 in amino acids: CASSLRAGAQVDTQYF. Written as DNA, the CDR3 is TGTGCCAGCAGTTTAAGGGCAGGGGCGCAGGTAGATACGCAGTATTTT.

This clone was observed a few times. This rearrangement joins TRBV9 to TRBJ2-1, with 10 bases lining up with TRBD2. The CDR3 contains 14 residues. The germline V gene encodes CDR1 SGDLS and CDR2 YYNGEE. With V trimmed by 6 bases and J by 8 bases, 8 bases remained unmatched. DNA for the CDR3: TGTGCCAGCACCAGGACTAGCGGTAGCTATGAGCAGTTCTTC. Translated: CASTRTSGSYEQFF.

The chain joins TRBV7-3 to TRBJ1-5; D is unclear. V shed 11 bases and J shed 2 bases, with 16 bases lying between them. The CDR3 is 14 residues long. Germline loops: CDR1 SGHTA, CDR2 FQGTGA. The CDR3 sequence is CAPDHGICNQPQHF. CDR3 in DNA: TGTGCCCCCGATCACGGGATCTGCAATCAGCCCCAGCATTTT.

Worth noting for this clone: The germline gene is not matched at one end of the junction; a read error may be the cause. V and J are TRBV30 and TRBJ1-1, with 8 bases identical to TRBD1. The germline V gene has CDR1 GTSNPN and CDR2 SVGIG (reference sequence). The CDR3 length is 13 residues. The CDR3 loop is CAWAGWTGTPHTF. The DNA of the CDR3 is TGTGCCTGGGCCGGGTGGACAGGGACCCCTCACACCTTT.

The V gene is TRBV27, the J gene TRBJ2-1; 7 nucleotides align to TRBD2. The V gene end was trimmed by 6 bases and the J gene end by 10 bases; junction bases not matched to a gene: 6. Germline lookup yields CDR1 MNHEY and CDR2 SMNVEV (reference sequence). This CDR3 comprises 12 residues. The CDR3 reads CASSLGGGEQFF. The DNA for the CDR3 is TGTGCCAGCAGCCTCGGGGGAGGGGAGCAGTTCTTC.

This clone has a handful of counts. V gene TRBV11-2 combines with J gene TRBJ1-1; unclear D gene. V was shortened by 5 bases and J by 1 base, with 11 bases between the two germline ends. The CDR3 extends over 14 amino acids. Per the germline V gene, CDR1 is SGHAT and CDR2 is FQNNGV. The CDR3 here is CASSARRGNTEAFF. The CDR3 nucleotides read TGTGCCAGCAGCGCTAGGCGTGGGAACACTGAAGCTTTCTTT.

The V and J genes are TRBV5-6 and TRBJ1-5; a weak D match, TRBD1 (5 bases). Trimming stripped 2 bases from V and 0 bases from J, with 12 bases between. Germline loops: CDR1 SGHDT, CDR2 YYEEEE. The CDR3 contains 16 residues. CDR3 DNA: TGTGCCAGCAGCTTTACAACAGGCTATAGCAATCAGCCCCAGCATTTT. It yields the protein CASSFTTGYSNQPQHF.

This rearrangement joins TRBV19 to TRBJ2-7; TRBD1 matches at 7 bases. CDR1 and CDR2 from the germline V gene are LNHDA and SQIVND (reference sequence). J gave up 1 base and V 2 bases, and 2 bases lay outside the gene matches. The CDR3 runs 14 residues. The DNA for the CDR3 is TGTGCCAGTAGTATAACGACAGGGTCCTACGAGCAGTACTTC. It encodes CASSITTGSYEQYF.

This clone occurred a few times. The chain carries TRBV22-1 and TRBJ1-6; no DNA check was done on the table's D call, TRBD1. TRBV22-1 is designated a pseudogene. The CDR3 spans 16 residues. The chain's CDR3 is CPGIGQGSSYNSPLHF. The CDR3, as DNA: TGTCCTGGGATCGGACAGGGGAGCTCCTATAATTCACCCCTCCACTTT.

This clone was seen more than once but under ten times. CDR3 loop: CASSLGTPTYEQYF. In DNA, the CDR3 is TGTGCCAGCAGTTTAGGGACACCTACCTACGAGCAGTACTTC. V and J are TRBV28 and TRBJ2-7; D is possibly TRBD1 (6 bases). Per the germline V gene, CDR1 is MDHEN and CDR2 is SYDVKM. Trimming cost V 2 bases and J 2 bases, with 10 bases left between them. CDR3 length: 14 residues. The full variable domain, its missing parts supplied by reference TRBV28 and TRBJ2-7, is DVKVTQSSRYLVKRTGEKVFLECVQDMDHENMFWYRQDPGLGLRLIYFSYDVKMKEKGDIPEGYSVSREKKERFSLILESASTNQTSMYLCASSLGTPTYEQYFGPGTRLTVT.

This clone was seen a handful of times. The chain employs TRBV14 and TRBJ2-4; 7 nucleotides match TRBD1. There are 12 residues in the CDR3. Germline lookup yields CDR1 SGHDN and CDR2 FVKESK. Trimming at V came to 4 bases and at J to 9 bases, leaving 3 bases not matched to a gene. CDR3 DNA sequence: TGTGCCAGCAGCCCCACAGGGGTCATTCAGTACTTC. Translated: CASSPTGVIQYF. Full variable domain (remainder filled in from reference TRBV14 and TRBJ2-4): EAGVTQFPSHSVIEKGQTVTLRCDPISGHDNLYWYRRVMGKEIKFLLHFVKESKQDESGMPNNRFLAERTGGTYSTLKVQPAELEDSGVYFCASSPTGVIQYFGAGTRLSVL.

This clone has just a few counts. The chain joins TRBV19 to TRBJ2-7, with D perhaps matching TRBD1 (5 bases). V dropped 2 bases and J dropped 0 bases, with 8 bases sitting between them. Germline V lookup: CDR1 LNHDA, CDR2 SQIVND (reference sequence). This CDR3 has 14 amino acids. The CDR3 spells CASSITGFSYEQYF. CDR3 nucleotides: TGTGCCAGTAGTATAACAGGTTTCTCCTACGAGCAGTACTTC.

In this sample, this clone turned up a few times. The chain employs TRBV12-5 and TRBJ2-5; the D gene is possibly TRBD1 (5 bases). Between the trimmed V and J ends, which lost 0 bases and 7 bases, there was a span of 15 bases. Germline V gene lookup returns CDR1 LGHNT and CDR2 FRNRAP. The CDR3 has 15 amino acids. The CDR3 here is CASGLVIRGVGTQYF. DNA of the CDR3: TGTGCTAGTGGTTTGGTAATTAGGGGCGTTGGGACCCAGTACTTC.

This clone was detected a few times. The V call is TRBV5-1, the J call TRBJ2-7; D remains unclear. This CDR3 is 15 amino acids long. V was shortened by 0 bases and J by 2 bases, with 12 bases between the two germline ends. In germline, CDR1 is SGHRS, CDR2 YFSETQ. This CDR3 is CASSLGLTGTYEQYF. CDR3 nucleotides: TGCGCCAGCAGCTTGGGGTTGACTGGAACCTACGAGCAGTACTTC.

The chain uses TRBV28 and TRBJ2-7, with TRBD1 matching over 8 bases. Unmatched junction bases numbered 11, after V lost 3 bases and J lost 4 bases. The CDR3 covers 16 residues. Germline loops: CDR1 MDHEN, CDR2 SYDVKM. The CDR3: CASSFNHGQGQYEQYF. Here the CDR3 DNA reads TGTGCCAGCAGTTTTAACCACGGACAGGGTCAGTACGAGCAGTACTTC.

This clone has more than one count but fewer than ten. The V and J genes are TRBV4-1 and TRBJ2-1, with 14 bases identical to TRBD2. This CDR3 has 17 residues. J gave up 8 bases and V 2 bases, and 8 bases lay outside the gene matches. Per the germline V gene, CDR1 is MGHRA and CDR2 is YSYEKL. As DNA, the CDR3 is TGCGCCAGCAGCCAACTGGTGACTAGCGGGAGGGTCGATGAGCAGTTCTTC. Encoded protein: CASSQLVTSGRVDEQFF.

This clone was observed a handful of times. The gene calls are TRBV7-2 and TRBJ1-1; 9 bases line up with TRBD1. CDR1 is SGHTA and CDR2 is FQGNSA in the germline V gene. The CDR3 totals 13 residues. The ends lost 5 bases at V and 11 bases at J; junction bases unmatched: 9. CDR3 sequence (DNA): TGTGCCAGCAGCCCGCGGACAGGGGTAGACGCTTTCTTT. This gives the protein CASSPRTGVDAFF.

J is TRBJ2-3 and V is TRBV19, with a tentative D call TRBD1 (7 bases). The V end was cut by 4 bases, the J end by 2 bases, with 25 bases between. The CDR3 consists of 19 residues. Germline V gives CDR1 LNHDA, CDR2 SQIVND (reference sequence). In DNA form, the CDR3 reads TGTGCCAGTAGTACCAGCGGAGGGGGCGTTCTCTACTTCACAGATACGCAGTATTTT. It codes for CASSTSGGGVLYFTDTQYF.

The CDR3 nucleotides read TGTGCCAGCAGCTTAACGGGACTAGCGGGGGCTACGGGCTCCTACAATGAGCAGTTCTTC. It codes for CASSLTGLAGATGSYNEQFF. The chain employs TRBV7-6 and TRBJ2-1, with TRBD2 matching 14 bases. V lost 2 bases, J lost 0 bases, and 9 bases stayed unmatched. The germline gives CDR1 SGHVS, CDR2 FNYEAQ. CDR3 length: 20 residues.

The rearrangement joins TRBV29-1 to TRBJ2-7; 8 bases agree with TRBD2. Germline lookup yields CDR1 SQVTM and CDR2 ANQGSEA. The V gene end was trimmed by 4 bases and the J gene end by 3 bases; junction bases not matched to a gene: 2. The CDR3 has 12 amino acids. In DNA, the CDR3 is TGCAGCGTTGTAGGGACTAGCTACGAGCAGTACTTC. Translation gives CSVVGTSYEQYF.

J is TRBJ2-3 and V is TRBV4-2, with 9 bases identical to TRBD2. This CDR3 region has 16 residues. Per germline, CDR1 LGHNA and CDR2 YNFKEQ. V lost 6 bases, J lost 1 base, and 8 bases stayed unmatched. The CDR3 loop is CASSQLAGAGTDTQYF. The CDR3 DNA reads as TGTGCCAGCAGTCAGTTAGCGGGAGCAGGCACAGATACGCAGTATTTT.